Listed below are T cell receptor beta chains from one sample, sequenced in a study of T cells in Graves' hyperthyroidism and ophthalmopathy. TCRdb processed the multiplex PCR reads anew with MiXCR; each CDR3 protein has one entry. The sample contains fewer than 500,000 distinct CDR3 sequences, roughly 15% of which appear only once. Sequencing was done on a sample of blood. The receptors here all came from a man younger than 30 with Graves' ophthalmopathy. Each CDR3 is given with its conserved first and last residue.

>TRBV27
CASSTLRGAMNTEAFF
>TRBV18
CASSPPAGVNYGYTF
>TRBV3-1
CASSQGAGDPYEQYF
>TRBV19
CACGTGVFSASEAFF
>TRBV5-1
CASSPRRDRGLEQYF
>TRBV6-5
CASSYSRDRVHSYEQHF
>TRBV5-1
CASSSEVREYEQYF
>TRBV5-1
CASSFWTSGSTDTQYF
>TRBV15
CATSGSPGQGAFQETQYF
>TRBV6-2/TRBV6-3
CASSYGDQRVFEKLFF
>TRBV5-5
CASSLAPTPRRTDTRYF
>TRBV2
CASRERGNTEAFF
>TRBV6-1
CASSDRPGRRGGEAFF
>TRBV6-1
CASTYTGGSTDTQYF
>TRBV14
CASSQVGVAKNIQYF
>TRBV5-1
CASSLPSGVNEQFF
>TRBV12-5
CASARTGVVETQYF
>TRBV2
CASNRLDNEQFF
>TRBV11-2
CASSLPGLGGEQYF
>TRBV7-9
CASSSIAATQETQYF
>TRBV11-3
CASRPGTDPYEQYF
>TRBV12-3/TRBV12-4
CASTETRNTEAFF
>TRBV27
CASSLLPGRSTGELFF
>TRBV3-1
CASSPPRSSGNTDTQYF
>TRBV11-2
CASSLGANYEQYF
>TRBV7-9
CASSFSGLPHLYGANVLTF
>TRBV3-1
CASSQEGGPVTNEKLFF
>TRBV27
CASSPVGQGKINEQFF
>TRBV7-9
CASSLFRTSGTYEQYF
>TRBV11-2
CASSLELAGGFLTDTQYF
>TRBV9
CASSVATGGSYNEQFF
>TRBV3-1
CASSQVGVPEQFF
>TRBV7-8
CASSLGQGAAFEGYTF
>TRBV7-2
CASSSGANQKLFF
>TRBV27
CASSSGTSGATYEQYF
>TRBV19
CASSISREMRETYEQYF
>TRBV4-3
CASSQDSQGQQPQHF
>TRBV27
CAGGRLQETQYF
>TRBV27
CASSLWPGSGANVLTF
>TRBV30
CAWSRGDSPLHF
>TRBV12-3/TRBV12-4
CASSLTRGYNEQFF
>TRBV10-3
CAISDKGQGQETQYF
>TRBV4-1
CASSPPPSSGHEETQYF
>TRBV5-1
CASSPRADTEAFF
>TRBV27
CASSTAGGYNEQFF
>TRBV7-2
CASTPVGAETQYF
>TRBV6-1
CASSPHGVAKNIQYF
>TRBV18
CASSPPRPEETQYF
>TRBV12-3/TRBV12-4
CASRTGALRNTQYF
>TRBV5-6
CASSQWTSENYF
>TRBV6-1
CASSPPGLAGVSYNEQFF
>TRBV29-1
CSVEFDGYTF
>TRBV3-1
CASSRDRDQPQHF
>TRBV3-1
CASSQGTGRGYTF
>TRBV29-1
CSVLGAGLAKNIQYF